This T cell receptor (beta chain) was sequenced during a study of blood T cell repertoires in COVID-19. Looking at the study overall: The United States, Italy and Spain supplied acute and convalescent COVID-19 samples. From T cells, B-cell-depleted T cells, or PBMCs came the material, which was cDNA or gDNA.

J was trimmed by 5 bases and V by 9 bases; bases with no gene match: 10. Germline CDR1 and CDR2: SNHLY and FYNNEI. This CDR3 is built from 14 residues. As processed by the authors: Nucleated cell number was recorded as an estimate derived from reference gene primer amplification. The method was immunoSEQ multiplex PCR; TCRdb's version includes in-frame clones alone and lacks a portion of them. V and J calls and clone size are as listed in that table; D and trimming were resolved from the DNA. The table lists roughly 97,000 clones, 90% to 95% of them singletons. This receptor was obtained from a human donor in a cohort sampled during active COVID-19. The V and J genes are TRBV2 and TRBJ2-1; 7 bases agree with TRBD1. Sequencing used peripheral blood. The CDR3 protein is CASNRDSIDNEQFF. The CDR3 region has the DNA TGTGCCAGTAACCGGGACAGTATAGACAATGAGCAGTTCTTC.